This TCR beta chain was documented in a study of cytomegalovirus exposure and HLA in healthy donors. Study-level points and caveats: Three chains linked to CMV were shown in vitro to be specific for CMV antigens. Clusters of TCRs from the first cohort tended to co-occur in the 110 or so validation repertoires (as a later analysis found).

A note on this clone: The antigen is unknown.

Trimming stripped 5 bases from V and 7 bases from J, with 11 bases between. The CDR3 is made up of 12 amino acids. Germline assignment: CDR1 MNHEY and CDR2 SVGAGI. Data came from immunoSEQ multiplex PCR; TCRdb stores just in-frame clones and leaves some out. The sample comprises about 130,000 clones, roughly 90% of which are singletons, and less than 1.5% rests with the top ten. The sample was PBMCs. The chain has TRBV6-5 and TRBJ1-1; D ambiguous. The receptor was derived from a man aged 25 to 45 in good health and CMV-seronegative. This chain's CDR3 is CASSRGFNEAFF. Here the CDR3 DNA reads TGTGCCAGCAGTCGGGGATTTAATGAAGCTTTCTTT.